The 15 T cell receptor beta chains presented below share a single source sample, sequenced in a study of identical twins. Each CDR3 protein is one row after TCRdb ran MiXCR on the 5' RACE reads. The sample yields 600,000 to 700,000 distinct CDR3 sequences, 21% seen once. This sample was shared with a second study, whose subject was T cells expressing NK-cell markers.

Input material: PBMCs. The origin of the receptors is a young woman in good health.

The V call is TRBV5-1, the J call TRBJ2-3; TRBD2 is a possible D gene (7 bases). The V and J ends lost 3 bases and 5 bases respectively, with 13 bases between them. The CDR3 contains 14 residues. The germline V gene encodes CDR1 SGHRS and CDR2 YFSETQ. The CDR3: CASSSAGAGDTQYF. CDR3 DNA sequence: TGCGCCAGCAGCTCGGCGGGGGCGGGAGATACGCAGTATTTT. Full variable domain (rest looked up from reference TRBV5-1 and TRBJ2-3): KAGVTQTPRYLIKTRGQQVTLSCSPISGHRSVSWYQQTPGQGLQFLFEYFSETQRNKGNFPGRFSGRQFSNSRSEMNVSTLELGDSALYLCASSSAGAGDTQYFGPGTRLTVL.

This clonotype was counted between two and nine times. J is TRBJ2-3 and V is TRBV7-8; 7 positions match TRBD2. V lost 5 bases to trimming and J lost 0 bases; unmatched junction nucleotides: 8. Germline V gene sequence: CDR1 SGHVS, CDR2 FQNEAQ. The CDR3 covers 16 residues. CDR3 in DNA: TGTGCCAGCAGCCCTTGGGGGGGGACTAGCACAGATACGCAGTATTTT. It yields the protein CASSPWGGTSTDTQYF.

This clonotype was observed many times. V gene TRBV7-9 combines with J gene TRBJ1-1; possible D gene TRBD1, 5 bases. The germline CDR1 and CDR2 sequences are SEHNR and FQNEAQ (reference sequence). Trimming shortened V by 5 bases and J by 7 bases, and 8 bases separated the two germline ends. The CDR3 sequence is 11 residues long. This CDR3 is CASSRDGEAFF. The CDR3 DNA reads TGTGCCAGCAGCCGGGACGGTGAAGCTTTCTTT.

This clonotype was found a few times. V gene TRBV2 combines with J gene TRBJ2-7; D is undetermined. From germline, CDR1 is SNHLY and CDR2 FYNNEI. V was trimmed by 10 bases and J by 3 bases, leaving 16 bases between them. This CDR3 spans 13 amino acids. The CDR3 loop reads CANRFGRDYEQYF. CDR3 coding DNA: TGTGCCAATCGGTTTGGCAGAGACTACGAGCAGTACTTC.

This rearrangement joins TRBV7-3 to TRBJ1-4; D not certain. Germline loops: CDR1 SGHTA, CDR2 FQGTGA. There are 13 residues in the CDR3. The V end lost 2 bases, the J end lost 8 bases, and 9 bases lay between the germline ends. Here the CDR3 DNA reads TGTGCCAGCAGCTTAGCAGGATGGGAAAAACTGTTTTTT. It encodes CASSLAGWEKLFF.

This clonotype was counted only a few times. The chain links TRBV12-3 or TRBV12-4 to TRBJ2-5; D might be TRBD1 or TRBD2, each matching 5 bases. The germline V and J ends were trimmed by 4 bases and 7 bases, with 13 bases remaining between them. The CDR3 has 13 amino acids. The CDR3 sequence is CASSSGTGRTQYF. The CDR3 DNA sequence: TGTGCCAGCAGTTCGGGGACCGGGCGGACCCAGTACTTC.

V and J are TRBV4-3 and TRBJ2-7; D perhaps matches TRBD2 (6 bases). Germline values: CDR1 LGHNA, CDR2 YSLEER. This CDR3 is built from 15 residues. The V gene lost 5 bases and the J gene lost 0 bases, with 14 bases spanning the gap. CDR3 protein: CASSVTSSASYEQYF. CDR3 DNA: TGCGCCAGCAGCGTTACTAGCAGCGCCTCCTACGAGCAGTACTTC.

The gene calls are TRBV4-3 and TRBJ2-2; 8 nucleotides align to TRBD2. The CDR3 has 17 amino acids. V shed 3 bases, J shed 2 bases, and the junction held 8 bases outside the gene matches. Germline loops: CDR1 LGHNA, CDR2 YSLEER. In DNA, the CDR3 is TGCGCCAGCAGCCATATCACAGCGGGAGCCAACACCGGGGAGCTGTTTTTT. Protein product: CASSHITAGANTGELFF.

This chain connects TRBV4-3 to TRBJ2-1; the D gene is possibly TRBD1 (5 bases). Trimming stripped 3 bases from V and 12 bases from J, with 15 bases between. Germline V gene sequence: CDR1 LGHNA, CDR2 YSLEER. CDR3 length equals 13 residues. CDR3 nucleotides: TGCGCCAGCAGCCACCTAGAAGGGGTCTTGCAGTTCTTC. Its translation is CASSHLEGVLQFF.

In this sample, this clonotype turned up a few times. J is TRBJ1-2 and V is TRBV12-3 or TRBV12-4; D gene unclear. The V gene lost 0 bases and the J gene lost 8 bases, with 16 bases spanning the gap. The length of the CDR3 is 15 residues. CDR3 amino acids: CASSLAGIPWKGYTF. In DNA, the CDR3 is TGTGCCAGCAGTTTAGCGGGCATCCCCTGGAAGGGCTACACCTTC.

This clonotype was seen repeatedly, ten times or more. The chain has TRBV5-1 and TRBJ2-5; the D gene is possibly TRBD1 (5 bases). The CDR3 is made up of 13 amino acids. CDR1 and CDR2 (germline): SGHRS, YFSETQ. V dropped 4 bases and J dropped 4 bases, with 11 bases sitting between them. This CDR3 reads CASSPGSGETQYF. The CDR3, as DNA: TGCGCCAGCAGCCCAGGGTCGGGAGAGACCCAGTACTTC.

The chain carries TRBV20-1 and TRBJ1-1; unclear D gene. With 0 bases removed from V and 7 bases from J, the gap between germline ends came to 18 bases. The CDR3 contains 15 residues. Looked up from germline, CDR1 is DFQATT and CDR2 is SNEGSKA (reference sequence). CDR3 region: CSARDMPGGHGEAFF. DNA of the CDR3: TGCAGTGCTAGAGATATGCCGGGAGGGCATGGTGAAGCTTTCTTT.

The gene calls are TRBV20-1 and TRBJ2-5; 14 bases line up with TRBD2. V gave up 0 bases and J gave up 4 bases; unmatched junction bases: 7. The CDR3 is 17 residues long. The germline V gene encodes CDR1 DFQATT and CDR2 SNEGSKA (reference sequence). CDR3 region: CSARDLMGLAGVETQYF. Written as DNA, the CDR3 is TGCAGTGCTAGAGATCTCATGGGACTAGCGGGAGTAGAGACCCAGTACTTC.

The CDR3 DNA is TGCAGCGTTGAGTTGGACACTGAAGCTTTCTTT. This sequence encodes CSVELDTEAFF. The gene calls are TRBV29-1 and TRBJ1-1, with unresolved D. V was shortened by 3 bases and J by 3 bases, with 5 bases between the two germline ends. This CDR3 contains 11 residues. Germline V gene data show CDR1 as SQVTM and CDR2 as ANQGSEA.

Turning to this clonotype: At one end, the junction sequence differs from germline, possibly due to a read error. The rearrangement joins TRBV6-5 to TRBJ1-5; 8 bases map to TRBD1. The CDR3 consists of 13 residues. Germline V gene sequence: CDR1 MNHEY, CDR2 SVGAGI. The CDR3 region is CASSYSPRQGWNF. The CDR3 DNA is TGTGCCAGCAGTTACTCACCCAGACAGGGGTGGAATTTT.